A single sample is the source of the 19 T cell receptor beta chains below, sequenced in a study of breast tumors, draining lymph nodes, adjacent tissues. TCRdb re-analysed the multiplex PCR reads in MiXCR, keeping a single row per CDR3 protein. The data hold 12,000 or so distinct CDR3 sequences, with around 34% observed a single time. The sample consisted of breast tumor tissue. The receptor source for this set is a female donor with breast cancer. Some clones in this sample may be carry-over from other donors' samples.

The V call is TRBV20-1, the J call TRBJ2-5; TRBD2 matches at 14 bases. The CDR3 consists of 16 residues. The germline CDR1 and CDR2 sequences are DFQATT and SNEGSKA (reference sequence). V lost 3 bases and J lost 1; bases outside the gene matches: 4. The CDR3 DNA sequence: TGCAGTGCTAGCGGGGGGACTAGCGGGAGCCAAGAGACCCAGTACTTC. Translated, it gives CSASGGTSGSQETQYF.

V and J are TRBV14 and TRBJ1-6; D possibly corresponds to TRBD1 (5 bases). Germline lookup yields CDR1 SGHDN and CDR2 FVKESK. V shed 4 bases and J shed 4 bases, with 17 bases lying between them. The CDR3 totals 17 residues. The CDR3 nucleotides read TGTGCCAGCAGCCGAGATCTGCCGGGGGAATATAATTCACCCCTCCACTTT. Residues: CASSRDLPGEYNSPLHF.

This chain links TRBV7-6 with TRBJ1-6, with 9 bases aligning to TRBD1. The CDR3 is 15 amino acids. V lost 3 bases to trimming and J lost 6 bases; unmatched junction nucleotides: 3. Germline V gene lookup returns CDR1 SGHVS and CDR2 FNYEAQ. The DNA for the CDR3 is TGTGCCAGCAGCTTGGGACAGGGTTCTAATTCACCCCTCCACTTT. Translating it yields CASSLGQGSNSPLHF. Full variable domain (rest looked up from reference TRBV7-6 and TRBJ1-6): GAGVSQSPRYKVTKRGQDVALRCDPISGHVSLYWYRQALGQGPEFLTYFNYEAQQDKSGLPNDRFSAERPEGSISTLTIQRTEQRDSAMYRCASSLGQGSNSPLHFGNGTRLTVT.

The chain joins TRBV10-3 to TRBJ2-6; no clear D. CDR1 ENHRY and CDR2 SYGVKD come from the germline V gene. Trimming left V 5 bases short and J 1 base short, with 6 bases between. CDR3 length: 14 amino acids. CDR3 in amino acids: CAISKESGANVLTF. In DNA form, the CDR3 reads TGTGCCATCAGTAAGGAGTCTGGGGCCAACGTCCTGACTTTC.

Within the sample, this clonotype is medium-sized. The J gene is TRBJ2-5, the V gene TRBV20-1, with TRBD1 as a possible D gene (5 bases). The V and J ends lost 0 bases and 5 bases respectively, with 13 bases between them. There are 14 residues in the CDR3. Germline assignment: CDR1 DFQATT and CDR2 SNEGSKA (reference sequence). The CDR3 nucleotides read TGCAGTGCTAGAGATCCCACAGGAGAGGAGACCCAGTACTTC. Translating gives CSARDPTGEETQYF.

This rearrangement joins TRBV19 to TRBJ2-1; no reliable D call. Trimming pared 6 bases from V and 3 bases from J, leaving 18 bases between. CDR1 and CDR2 (germline): LNHDA, SQIVND (reference sequence). CDR3 size: 16 residues. CDR3 nucleotide sequence: TGTGCCAGTAGCCTCGGGTGGGGTCACAACTACAATGAGCAGTTCTTC. This translates into CASSLGWGHNYNEQFF.

The V call is TRBV7-9, the J call TRBJ1-1; TRBD1 might be the D (6 bases). This CDR3 spans 17 amino acids. V lost 1 base and J lost 1, with 16 bases in between. CDR1 is SEHNR, CDR2 FQNEAQ, per germline (reference sequence). This chain's CDR3 is CASSLGWGGPGNTEAFF. The CDR3 DNA sequence: TGTGCCAGCAGCTTAGGGTGGGGGGGGCCAGGGAACACTGAAGCTTTCTTT.

This clonotype was seen many times. This chain connects TRBV9 to TRBJ2-5, with 8 bases aligning to TRBD1. The junction had 3 bases not matched to a gene; V was cut back by 4 bases and J by 4 bases. The V gene's germline CDR1 is SGDLS and CDR2 YYNGEE. This CDR3 region has 13 residues. CDR3 coding DNA: TGTGCCAGCAGCCCGGACAGGGCAGAGACCCAGTACTTC. This translates into CASSPDRAETQYF.

V and J are TRBV7-2 and TRBJ2-3; D perhaps matches TRBD2 (6 bases). This CDR3 region has 14 residues. Trimming took 3 bases from V and 0 from J, leaving 7 bases between them. CDR1 is SGHTA, CDR2 FQGNSA, per germline. CDR3 protein: CASSFGSSTDTQYF. As DNA, the CDR3 is TGTGCCAGCAGCTTCGGGAGTAGCACAGATACGCAGTATTTT.

This chain joins TRBV10-2 and TRBJ1-1; no definite D call. Trimming cost V 8 bases and J 5 bases, with 12 bases left between them. Germline V gene lookup returns CDR1 WSHSY and CDR2 SAAADI. The CDR3 sequence is 12 residues long. In nucleotides, the CDR3 is TGCGCCAGCTCCGGGATGTTAACTGAAGCTTTCTTT. Its translation: CASSGMLTEAFF.

The genes are TRBV5-1 and TRBJ2-1, with D tentatively TRBD1 (5 bases). Trimming stripped 2 bases from V and 10 bases from J, with 7 bases between. The CDR3 runs to 11 residues. CDR1 and CDR2 (germline): SGHRS, YFSETQ. DNA for the CDR3: TGCGCCAGCAGCTTTGACAGCGAGCAGTTCTTC. Translating it yields CASSFDSEQFF. The full variable domain, rest sourced from reference TRBV5-1 and TRBJ2-1, is KAGVTQTPRYLIKTRGQQVTLSCSPISGHRSVSWYQQTPGQGLQFLFEYFSETQRNKGNFPGRFSGRQFSNSRSEMNVSTLELGDSALYLCASSFDSEQFFGPGTRLTVL.

This clonotype was seen many times. The chain uses TRBV6-2 or TRBV6-3 and TRBJ2-7; TRBD1 matches 9 bases. Germline values: CDR1 MNHEY, CDR2 SVGEGT. J gave up 3 bases and V 6 bases, and 6 bases lay outside the gene matches. This CDR3 comprises 14 residues. The chain's CDR3 is CASRTGTGHYEQYF. In DNA form, the CDR3 reads TGTGCCAGCAGAACCGGGACAGGGCACTACGAGCAGTACTTC.

In the case of this clonotype: A read error may be the cause here, since a much bigger clone is one base away. The missing conserved phenylalanine or tryptophan at the end of this CDR3 makes a read error likely. The V gene is TRBV7-2, the J gene TRBJ2-6, with 7 bases aligning to TRBD1. CDR1 and CDR2 (germline): SGHTA, FQGNSA. This CDR3 is 17 amino acids long. V lost 4 bases to trimming and J lost 1 base; unmatched junction nucleotides: 7. The CDR3 DNA follows: TGTGCCAGCAGCTCCTCATCGACAGGGTCTGGGGCCAACGTCCTGACTCTC. It specifies CASSSSSTGSGANVLTL.

This clonotype was recorded many times. The J gene is TRBJ2-1, the V gene TRBV6-1; D may be TRBD2 (6 bases). CDR1 is MNHNS and CDR2 is SASEGT in the germline V gene. The ends were cut back, 2 bases at V and 7 bases at J, with 18 bases in the middle. CDR3 length equals 16 residues. The CDR3 reads CASSEFSGGSGNEQFF. CDR3 DNA sequence: TGTGCCAGCAGTGAATTCTCCGGGGGATCGGGGAATGAGCAGTTCTTC.

This sequence joins TRBV28 and TRBJ1-5, with D possibly matching TRBD1 (6 bases). Germline V gene data show CDR1 as MDHEN and CDR2 as SYDVKM. This CDR3 has 15 amino acids. The V gene lost 3 bases and the J gene lost 2 bases, with 11 bases spanning the gap. CDR3 nucleotide sequence: TGTGCCAGCAGTTTCCTGGACAGTCGCAATCAGCCCCAGCATTTT. This gives the protein CASSFLDSRNQPQHF.

This clonotype was detected ten times or more. V is TRBV2 and J is TRBJ1-2; D call uncertain. CDR1 and CDR2 from the germline V gene are SNHLY and FYNNEI. V was pared by 7 bases and J by 8 bases, with 14 bases between. This CDR3 comprises 12 residues. In nucleotides, the CDR3 is TGTGCCAGCAACGCCTCGCCGGAGGGCTACACCTTC. Protein: CASNASPEGYTF. The variable domain in full, with the rest retrieved from reference TRBV2 and TRBJ1-2, is EPEVTQTPSHQVTQMGQEVILRCVPISNHLYFYWYRQILGQKVEFLVSFYNNEISEKSEIFDDQFSVERPDGSNFTLKIRSTKLEDSAMYFCASNASPEGYTFGSGTRLTVV.

The chain is built from TRBV6-6 and TRBJ2-3; unclear D gene. The CDR3 has 14 amino acids. V lost 11 bases and J 2 bases, leaving 17 bases between the germline ends. From germline, CDR1 is MNHNY and CDR2 SVGAGI (reference sequence). CDR3 in DNA: TGTGCCGTCAGGCCTCACGGGCACACAGATACGCAGTATTTT. Translating it yields CAVRPHGHTDTQYF.

CDR3 nucleotides: TGCAGTGCTAGAGTCGGGACAGTAGCTAACCCCCTCCACTTT. Its protein is CSARVGTVANPLHF. This rearrangement joins TRBV20-1 to TRBJ1-6; 7 positions match TRBD1. The CDR3 runs to 14 residues. J gave up 13 bases and V 1 base, and 10 bases lay outside the gene matches. Germline V gene lookup returns CDR1 DFQATT and CDR2 SNEGSKA (reference sequence).

This clonotype was detected many times. The chain recombines TRBV6-1 with TRBJ2-7, with a tentative D call TRBD1 (6 bases). V was shortened by 7 bases and J by 9 bases, with 16 bases between the two germline ends. The germline CDR1 and CDR2 sequences are MNHNS and SASEGT. The CDR3 covers 12 residues. As DNA, the CDR3 is TGTGCCAGCACCCACTTGGGGGCCGTGCAGTACTTC. It encodes CASTHLGAVQYF.